Each of the 13 T cell receptor beta chains below was sequenced from the same sample in a study of blood T cell repertoires in COVID-19. Method: immunoSEQ multiplex PCR; TCRdb's copy keeps in-frame clones and lacks some. The table records some 130,000 clones, around 80% of them present only once. The sample comprised peripheral blood. These receptors were taken from a man between 70 and 80 years old with acute or convalescent COVID-19.

This clone came up once. This chain links TRBV11-2 with TRBJ1-6; D is ambiguous. The V gene lost 1 base and the J gene lost 10 bases, with 5 bases spanning the gap. CDR3 length equals 12 residues. Germline loops: CDR1 SGHAT, CDR2 FQNNGV. Written as DNA, the CDR3 is TGTGCCAGCAGCTTAGTAAGCTCACCCCTCCACTTT. This codes for CASSLVSSPLHF.

This clone was picked up one time. No DNA is shown, since the ends of the CDR3 on it are uncertain; the CDR3 is the one TCRdb lists. V is TRBV6-4 and J is TRBJ2-3; the table calls TRBD1, which could not be checked here. The CDR3 sequence runs 15 residues, both termini included. Germline V gene data show CDR1 as MRHNA and CDR2 as SNTAGT. The CDR3 here is CASSSSDRPTDTQYF.

V usage is TRBV6-1 and J usage is TRBJ2-7, with TRBD1 identical over 10 bases. The V gene's germline CDR1 is MNHNS and CDR2 SASEGT. With 2 bases clipped from V and 4 bases from J, the junction kept 11 bases outside the gene matches. CDR3 length: 17 amino acids. The CDR3 DNA reads as TGTGCCAGCAGTGAACCCGGCCGACAGGGGGCCTGGTACGAGCAGTACTTC. Translation gives CASSEPGRQGAWYEQYF.

Only a few counts were recorded for this clone. J is TRBJ2-1 and V is TRBV5-1, with TRBD2 matching over 16 bases. V lost 0 bases and J lost 6; bases outside the gene matches: 6. This CDR3 comprises 18 residues. CDR1 and CDR2 (germline): SGHRS, YFSETQ. CDR3 loop: CASSLAPGLAGGPNEQFF. The CDR3 DNA is TGCGCCAGCAGCTTGGCCCCGGGACTAGCGGGGGGGCCCAATGAGCAGTTCTTC.

The rearrangement joins TRBV3-1 (or the pseudogene TRBV3-2) to TRBJ1-1; 8 positions match TRBD1. Germline V lookup: CDR1 LGHDT, CDR2 YNNKEL (reference sequence). V dropped 5 bases and J dropped 0; count of bases not matched to a gene: 11. This CDR3 region has 17 residues. CDR3 sequence reads: CASSAGQGRTVNTEAFF. CDR3 DNA sequence: TGTGCCAGCAGCGCCGGACAGGGAAGGACAGTGAACACTGAAGCTTTCTTT.

This chain joins TRBV24-1 and TRBJ2-1, with 12 bases matching TRBD2. V trimming: 3 bases; J trimming: 7 bases; junction bases outside the gene matches: 6. The CDR3 length is 16 residues. Germline CDR1 reads KGHDR; CDR2 reads SFDVKD. The CDR3 region is CATSDPTSGGINEQFF. The CDR3 bases are TGTGCCACCAGTGATCCCACTAGCGGGGGGATTAATGAGCAGTTCTTC.

The chain recombines TRBV19 with TRBJ1-2; D is unclear. The CDR3 extends over 15 amino acids. Germline-derived CDR1 and CDR2 are LNHDA and SQIVND (reference sequence). The V and J ends lost 2 bases and 4 bases respectively, with 14 bases between them. Here the CDR3 reads CASSIPQPRGYGYTF. CDR3 in DNA: TGTGCCAGTAGTATACCCCAACCTCGGGGCTATGGCTACACCTTC.

The J gene is TRBJ1-6, the V gene TRBV21-1. TRBV21-1 is termed a pseudogene. This CDR3 contains 15 residues. The CDR3 DNA sequence: TGTGCCAGCAGCGAGGAAGGCTCTCTATATTCACCCCTCCACTTT. It yields the protein CASSEEGSLYSPLHF.

This clone has only a few counts. The J gene is TRBJ2-5, the V gene TRBV3-1 (or the pseudogene TRBV3-2); 9 nucleotides line up with TRBD1. The V gene end was trimmed by 8 bases and the J gene end by 5 bases; junction bases not matched to a gene: 9. The CDR3 has 14 residues. Germline V gene data show CDR1 as LGHDT and CDR2 as YNNKEL (reference sequence). CDR3 in amino acids: CASGNRGRRETQYF. The DNA of the CDR3 is TGTGCCAGCGGCAACAGGGGGCGCAGGGAGACCCAGTACTTC.

The chain couples TRBV7-8 to TRBJ2-7; maybe TRBD1 (6 bases). This CDR3 has 16 amino acids. Germline loops: CDR1 SGHVS, CDR2 FQNEAQ. Trimming shortened V by 7 bases and J by 1 base, and 20 bases separated the two germline ends. CDR3: CASNPGTTRNSYEQYF. The CDR3 region has the DNA TGTGCCAGCAACCCGGGGACAACGAGAAATTCCTACGAGCAGTACTTC.

This clone has only one observation. The rearrangement joins TRBV10-3 to TRBJ2-5; 8 bases align to TRBD2. The CDR3 consists of 13 residues. Germline V gene sequence: CDR1 ENHRY, CDR2 SYGVKD. Unmatched junction bases numbered 9, after V lost 10 bases and J lost 5 bases. This chain's CDR3 is CATQPGGRETQYF. The CDR3 region has the DNA TGTGCCACCCAGCCGGGGGGGCGGGAGACCCAGTACTTC.

J is TRBJ2-3 and V is TRBV4-2; TRBD2 matches at 9 bases. The CDR3 is made up of 16 amino acids. The trim removed 1 base at V and 2 bases at J, leaving 4 bases unmatched. Looked up from germline, CDR1 is LGHNA and CDR2 is YNFKEQ. The DNA of the CDR3 is TGTGCCAGCAGCCAAGGCCCTAGCGGGGTCACAGATACGCAGTATTTT. Residues: CASSQGPSGVTDTQYF.

This rearrangement joins TRBV6-1 to TRBJ2-1; 9 bases align to TRBD2. Germline assignment: CDR1 MNHNS and CDR2 SASEGT. The trim removed 6 bases at V and 1 base at J, leaving 4 bases unmatched. There are 15 residues in the CDR3. This chain's CDR3 is CASSTSGGSYNEQFF. The CDR3 nucleotides are TGTGCCAGCAGCACGAGCGGGGGGTCCTACAATGAGCAGTTCTTC.